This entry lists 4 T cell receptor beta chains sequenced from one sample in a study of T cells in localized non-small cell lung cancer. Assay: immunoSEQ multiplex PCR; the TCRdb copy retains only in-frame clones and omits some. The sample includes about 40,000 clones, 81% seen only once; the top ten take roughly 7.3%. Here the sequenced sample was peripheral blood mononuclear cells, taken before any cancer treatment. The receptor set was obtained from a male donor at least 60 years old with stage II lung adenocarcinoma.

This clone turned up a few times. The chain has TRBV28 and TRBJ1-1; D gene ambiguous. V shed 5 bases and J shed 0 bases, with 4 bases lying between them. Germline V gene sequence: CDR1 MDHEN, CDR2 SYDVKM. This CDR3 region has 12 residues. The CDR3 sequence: CASSILNTEAFF. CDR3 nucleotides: TGTGCCAGCAGTATCCTGAACACTGAAGCTTTCTTT. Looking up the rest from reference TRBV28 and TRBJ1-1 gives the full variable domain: DVKVTQSSRYLVKRTGEKVFLECVQDMDHENMFWYRQDPGLGLRLIYFSYDVKMKEKGDIPEGYSVSREKKERFSLILESASTNQTSMYLCASSILNTEAFFGQGTRLTVV.

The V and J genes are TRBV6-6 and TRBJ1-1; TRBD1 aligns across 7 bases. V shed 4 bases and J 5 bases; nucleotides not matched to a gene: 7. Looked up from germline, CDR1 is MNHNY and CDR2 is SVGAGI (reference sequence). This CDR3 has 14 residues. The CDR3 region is CASSSTGLVTEAFF. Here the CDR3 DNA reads TGTGCCAGCAGTTCGACAGGGTTGGTGACTGAAGCTTTCTTT.

This chain's CDR3 is CASRQGGYGYTF. As DNA, the CDR3 is TGTGCCAGTAGACAGGGCGGCTATGGCTACACCTTC. The chain carries TRBV6-1 and TRBJ1-2; 7 bases fit TRBD1. CDR1 MNHNS and CDR2 SASEGT come from the germline V gene. CDR3 length equals 12 residues. With 9 bases clipped from V and 4 bases from J, the junction kept 5 bases outside the gene matches.

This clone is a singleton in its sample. CDR3 coding DNA: TGTGCCAGCAGCCTGCCCAACACCGGGGAGCTGTTTTTT. Amino acids: CASSLPNTGELFF. The chain is built from TRBV11-3 and TRBJ2-2; no definite D call. In germline, CDR1 is SGHNT, CDR2 YENEEA. Trimming removed 5 bases from V and 2 bases from J, with 6 bases in between. This CDR3 comprises 13 residues. The variable domain in full, completed from reference TRBV11-3 and TRBJ2-2, reads EAGVVQSPRYKIIEKKQPVAFWCNPISGHNTLYWYLQNLGQGPELLIRYENEEAVDDSQLPKDRFSAERLKGVDSTLKIQPAELGDSAVYLCASSLPNTGELFFGEGSRLTVL.